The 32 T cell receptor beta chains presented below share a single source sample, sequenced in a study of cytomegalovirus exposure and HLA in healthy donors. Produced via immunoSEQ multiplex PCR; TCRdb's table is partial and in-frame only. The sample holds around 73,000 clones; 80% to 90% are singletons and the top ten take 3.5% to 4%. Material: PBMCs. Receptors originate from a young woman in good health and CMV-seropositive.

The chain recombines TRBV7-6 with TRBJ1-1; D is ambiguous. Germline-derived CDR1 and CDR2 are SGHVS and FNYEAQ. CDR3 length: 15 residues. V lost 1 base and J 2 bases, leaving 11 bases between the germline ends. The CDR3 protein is CASSLDPRLNTEAFF. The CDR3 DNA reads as TGTGCCAGCAGCTTAGATCCTCGCCTAAACACTGAAGCTTTCTTT.

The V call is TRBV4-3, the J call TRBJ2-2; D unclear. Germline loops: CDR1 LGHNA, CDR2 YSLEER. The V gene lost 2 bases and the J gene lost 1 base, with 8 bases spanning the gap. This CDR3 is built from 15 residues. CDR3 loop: CASSQNIMNTGELFF. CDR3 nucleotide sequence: TGCGCCAGCAGCCAAAACATCATGAACACCGGGGAGCTGTTTTTT.

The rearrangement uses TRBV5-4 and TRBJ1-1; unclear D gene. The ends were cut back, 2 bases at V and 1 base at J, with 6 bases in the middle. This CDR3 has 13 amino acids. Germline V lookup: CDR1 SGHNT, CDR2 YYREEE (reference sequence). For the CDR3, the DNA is TGTGCCAGCAGCTTACCGGGGAACACTGAAGCTTTCTTT. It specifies CASSLPGNTEAFF.

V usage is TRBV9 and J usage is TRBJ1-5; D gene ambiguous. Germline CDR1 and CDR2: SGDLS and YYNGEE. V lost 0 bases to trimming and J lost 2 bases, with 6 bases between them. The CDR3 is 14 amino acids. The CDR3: CASSVGPGNQPQHF. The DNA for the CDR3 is TGTGCCAGCAGCGTAGGTCCGGGCAATCAGCCCCAGCATTTT.

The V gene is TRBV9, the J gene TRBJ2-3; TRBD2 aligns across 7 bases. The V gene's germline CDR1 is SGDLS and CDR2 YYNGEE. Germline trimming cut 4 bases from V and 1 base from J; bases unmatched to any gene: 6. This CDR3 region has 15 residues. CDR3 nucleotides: TGTGCCAGCAGCCCCGGGGGGAGGGGCACAGATACGCAGTATTTT. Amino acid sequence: CASSPGGRGTDTQYF.

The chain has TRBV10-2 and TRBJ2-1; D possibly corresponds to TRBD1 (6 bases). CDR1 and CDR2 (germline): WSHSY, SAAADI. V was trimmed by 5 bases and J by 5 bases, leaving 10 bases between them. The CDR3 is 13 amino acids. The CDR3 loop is CASSHRVDNEQFF. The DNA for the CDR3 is TGCGCCAGCAGTCACAGGGTTGACAATGAGCAGTTCTTC.

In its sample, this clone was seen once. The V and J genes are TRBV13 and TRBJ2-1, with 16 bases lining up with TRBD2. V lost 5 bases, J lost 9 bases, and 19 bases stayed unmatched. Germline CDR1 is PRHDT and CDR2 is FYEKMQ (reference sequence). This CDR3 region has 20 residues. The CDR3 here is CASSIQGLAGGWWPSGEQFF. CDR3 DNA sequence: TGTGCCAGCAGCATCCAGGGACTAGCGGGGGGGTGGTGGCCGAGCGGTGAGCAGTTCTTC.

The CDR3 region has the DNA TGTGCCAGCAGCTTAGACTATGGGACTGGATTGGAGCAGTTCTTC. This sequence encodes CASSLDYGTGLEQFF. The genes are TRBV7-8 and TRBJ2-1, with D perhaps TRBD2 (6 bases). This CDR3 has 15 residues. V was trimmed by 1 base and J by 10 bases, leaving 17 bases between them. CDR1 and CDR2 from the germline V gene are SGHVS and FQNEAQ.

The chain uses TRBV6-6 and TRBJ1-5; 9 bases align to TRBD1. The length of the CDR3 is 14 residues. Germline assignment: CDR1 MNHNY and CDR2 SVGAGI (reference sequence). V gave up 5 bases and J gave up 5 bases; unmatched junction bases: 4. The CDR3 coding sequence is TGTGCCAGCAGTAGGGACAGGGCGGATCAGCCCCAGCATTTT. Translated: CASSRDRADQPQHF.

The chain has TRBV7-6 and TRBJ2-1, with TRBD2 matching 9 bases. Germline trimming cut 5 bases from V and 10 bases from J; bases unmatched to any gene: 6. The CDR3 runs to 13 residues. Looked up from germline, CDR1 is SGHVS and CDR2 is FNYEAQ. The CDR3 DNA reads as TGTGCCAGCAGCCCCTACGGACTAGCGGAGCAGTTCTTC. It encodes CASSPYGLAEQFF.

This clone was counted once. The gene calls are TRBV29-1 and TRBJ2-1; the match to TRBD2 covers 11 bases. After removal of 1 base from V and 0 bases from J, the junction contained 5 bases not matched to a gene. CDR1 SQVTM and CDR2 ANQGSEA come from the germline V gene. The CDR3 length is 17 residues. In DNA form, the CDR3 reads TGCAGCGTTGAAGGGGGACTAGCGGTTAGCTCCTACAATGAGCAGTTCTTC. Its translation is CSVEGGLAVSSYNEQFF.

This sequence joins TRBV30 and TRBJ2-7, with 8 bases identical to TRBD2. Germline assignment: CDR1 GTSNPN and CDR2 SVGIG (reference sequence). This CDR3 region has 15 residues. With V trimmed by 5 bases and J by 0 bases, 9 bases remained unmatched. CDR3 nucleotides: TGTGCCTGGGCCCGGGGGGGGGCATACTCCTACGAGCAGTACTTC. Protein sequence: CAWARGGAYSYEQYF. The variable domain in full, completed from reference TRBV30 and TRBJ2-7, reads SQTIHQWPATLVQPVGSPLSLECTVEGTSNPNLYWYRQAAGRGLQLLFYSVGIGQISSEVPQNLSASRPQDRQFILSSKKLLLSDSGFYLCAWARGGAYSYEQYFGPGTRLTVT.

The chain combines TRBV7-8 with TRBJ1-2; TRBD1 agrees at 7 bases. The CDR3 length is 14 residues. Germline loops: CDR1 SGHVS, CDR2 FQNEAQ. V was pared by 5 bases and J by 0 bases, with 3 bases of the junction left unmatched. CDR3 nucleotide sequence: TGTGCCAGCAGCGTCGGGACAGCTAACTATGGCTACACCTTC. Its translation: CASSVGTANYGYTF.

DNA for the CDR3: TGCGCCAGCAGCTTGGTACCCTCGAGCATACAGGGAGGGCCACCCCTCCACTTT. This translates into CASSLVPSSIQGGPPLHF. The rearrangement links TRBV5-1 to TRBJ1-6; D is possibly TRBD1 (6 bases). V lost 0 bases and J 11 bases, leaving 24 bases between the germline ends. The CDR3 totals 18 residues. CDR1 and CDR2 from the germline V gene are SGHRS and YFSETQ.

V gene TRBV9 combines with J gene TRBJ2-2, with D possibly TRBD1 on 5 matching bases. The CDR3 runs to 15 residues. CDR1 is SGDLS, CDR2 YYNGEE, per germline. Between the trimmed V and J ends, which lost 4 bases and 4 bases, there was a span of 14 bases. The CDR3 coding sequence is TGTGCCAGCAGCCCCCAGCAGGGAATCACCGGGGAGCTGTTTTTT. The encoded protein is CASSPQQGITGELFF.

The CDR3 coding sequence is TGTGCCAGCAGACAACAGTCTGGGGCCAACGTCCTGACTTTC. This gives the protein CASRQQSGANVLTF. The chain couples TRBV28 to TRBJ2-6; D gene ambiguous. Germline CDR1 is MDHEN and CDR2 is SYDVKM. V lost 6 bases to trimming and J lost 1 base, with 7 bases between them. The CDR3 totals 14 residues.

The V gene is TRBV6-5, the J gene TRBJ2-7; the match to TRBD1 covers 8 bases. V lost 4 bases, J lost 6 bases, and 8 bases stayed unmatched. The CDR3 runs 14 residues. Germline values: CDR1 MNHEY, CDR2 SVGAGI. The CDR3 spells CASSLRQGRGEQYF. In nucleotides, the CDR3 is TGTGCCAGCAGTTTACGACAGGGGCGAGGCGAGCAGTACTTC.

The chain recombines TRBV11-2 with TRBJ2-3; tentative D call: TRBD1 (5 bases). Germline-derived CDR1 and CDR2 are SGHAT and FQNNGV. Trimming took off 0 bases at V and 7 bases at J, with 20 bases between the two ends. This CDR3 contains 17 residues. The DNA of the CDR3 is TGTGCCAGCAGCTTAGACCCCGACCAGGGAATGTCTAATACGCAGTATTTT. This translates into CASSLDPDQGMSNTQYF.

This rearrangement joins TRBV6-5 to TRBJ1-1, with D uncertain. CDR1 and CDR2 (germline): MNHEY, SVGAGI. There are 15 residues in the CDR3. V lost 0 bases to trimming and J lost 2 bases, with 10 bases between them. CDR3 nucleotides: TGTGCCAGCAGTTACTCAGGAGGACTAAACACTGAAGCTTTCTTT. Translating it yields CASSYSGGLNTEAFF.

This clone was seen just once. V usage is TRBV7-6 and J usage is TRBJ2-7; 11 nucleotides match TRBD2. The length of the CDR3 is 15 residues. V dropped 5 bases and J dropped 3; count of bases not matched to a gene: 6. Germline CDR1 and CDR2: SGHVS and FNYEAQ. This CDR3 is CASSPTSGGNYEQYF. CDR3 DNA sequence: TGTGCCAGCAGCCCCACTAGCGGGGGAAACTACGAGCAGTACTTC.

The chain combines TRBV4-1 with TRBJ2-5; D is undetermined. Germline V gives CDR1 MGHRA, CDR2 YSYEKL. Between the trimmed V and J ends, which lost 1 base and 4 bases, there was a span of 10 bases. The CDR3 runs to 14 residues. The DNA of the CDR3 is TGCGCCAGCAGCCAAGGCGTCGGTATAGAGACCCAGTACTTC. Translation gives CASSQGVGIETQYF.

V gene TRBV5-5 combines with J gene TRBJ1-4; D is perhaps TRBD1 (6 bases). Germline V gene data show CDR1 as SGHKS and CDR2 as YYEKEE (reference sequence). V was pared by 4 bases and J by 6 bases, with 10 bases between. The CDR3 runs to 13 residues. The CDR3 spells CASSQWTDEKLFF. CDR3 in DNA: TGTGCCAGCAGCCAATGGACAGATGAAAAACTGTTTTTT.

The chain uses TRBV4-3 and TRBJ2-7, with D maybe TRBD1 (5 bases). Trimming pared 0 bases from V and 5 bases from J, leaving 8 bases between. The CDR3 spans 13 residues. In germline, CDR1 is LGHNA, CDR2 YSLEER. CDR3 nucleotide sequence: TGCGCCAGCAGCCAAGATTCAGGGCACGAGCAGTACTTC. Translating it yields CASSQDSGHEQYF.

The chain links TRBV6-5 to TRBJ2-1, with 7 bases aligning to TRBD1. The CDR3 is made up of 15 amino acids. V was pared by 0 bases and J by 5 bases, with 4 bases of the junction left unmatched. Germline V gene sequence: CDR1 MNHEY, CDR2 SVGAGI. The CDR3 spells CASSYSGTVDNEQFF. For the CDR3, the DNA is TGTGCCAGCAGTTACTCGGGGACAGTTGACAATGAGCAGTTCTTC.

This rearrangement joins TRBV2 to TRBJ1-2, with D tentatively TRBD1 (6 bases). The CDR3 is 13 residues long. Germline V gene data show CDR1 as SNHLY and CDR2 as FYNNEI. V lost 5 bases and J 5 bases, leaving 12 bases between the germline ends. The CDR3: CASSQGSGYGYTF. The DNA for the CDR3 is TGTGCCAGCAGTCAGGGGTCAGGGTATGGCTACACCTTC.

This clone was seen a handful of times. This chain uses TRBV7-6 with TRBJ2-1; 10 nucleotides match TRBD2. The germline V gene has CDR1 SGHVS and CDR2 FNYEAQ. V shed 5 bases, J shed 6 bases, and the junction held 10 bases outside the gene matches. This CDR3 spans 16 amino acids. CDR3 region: CASSETRTSGSNEQFF. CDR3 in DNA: TGTGCCAGCAGCGAAACGAGGACTAGCGGAAGCAATGAGCAGTTCTTC.

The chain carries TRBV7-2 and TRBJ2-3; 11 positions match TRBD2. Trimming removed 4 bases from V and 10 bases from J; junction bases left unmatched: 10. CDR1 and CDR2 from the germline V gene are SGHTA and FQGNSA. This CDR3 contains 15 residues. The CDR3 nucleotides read TGTGCCAGCAGCTCGGGACTAGCGGAGGGCCGGTCGCAGTATTTT. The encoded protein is CASSSGLAEGRSQYF.

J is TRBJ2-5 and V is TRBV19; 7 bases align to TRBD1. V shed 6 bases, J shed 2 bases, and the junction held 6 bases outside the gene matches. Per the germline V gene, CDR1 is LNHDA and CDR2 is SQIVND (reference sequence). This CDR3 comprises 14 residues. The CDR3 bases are TGTGCCAGTAGCCCAGGGGGTCTTCAAGAGACCCAGTACTTC. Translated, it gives CASSPGGLQETQYF. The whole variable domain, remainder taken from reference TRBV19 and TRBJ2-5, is DGGITQSPKYLFRKEGQNVTLSCEQNLNHDAMYWYRQDPGQGLRLIYYSQIVNDFQKGDIAEGYSVSREKKESFPLTVTSAQKNPTAFYLCASSPGGLQETQYFGPGTRLLVL.

The CDR3 sequence: CASSPKVGGTSTDTQYF. DNA of the CDR3: TGTGCCAGCAGCCCGAAGGTGGGGGGTACAAGCACAGATACGCAGTATTTT. This chain uses TRBV7-2 with TRBJ2-3; D is possibly TRBD2 (6 bases). The CDR3 sequence is 17 residues long. Per germline, CDR1 SGHTA and CDR2 FQGNSA. The V end was cut by 5 bases, the J end by 0 bases, with 18 bases between.

This CDR3 reads CASNPKGLPYNEQFF. The CDR3, as DNA: TGTGCCAGCAACCCTAAGGGACTACCCTACAATGAGCAGTTCTTC. The genes are TRBV6-5 and TRBJ2-1, with 7 bases that match TRBD2. Germline loops: CDR1 MNHEY, CDR2 SVGAGI. The length of the CDR3 is 15 residues. V was pared by 7 bases and J by 2 bases, with 8 bases of the junction left unmatched.

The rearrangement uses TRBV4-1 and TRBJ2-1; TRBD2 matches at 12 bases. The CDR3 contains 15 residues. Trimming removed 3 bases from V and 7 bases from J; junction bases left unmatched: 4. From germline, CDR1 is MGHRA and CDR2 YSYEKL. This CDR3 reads CASSQASGGGNEQFF. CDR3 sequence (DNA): TGCGCCAGCAGCCAGGCTAGCGGGGGGGGAAATGAGCAGTTCTTC.

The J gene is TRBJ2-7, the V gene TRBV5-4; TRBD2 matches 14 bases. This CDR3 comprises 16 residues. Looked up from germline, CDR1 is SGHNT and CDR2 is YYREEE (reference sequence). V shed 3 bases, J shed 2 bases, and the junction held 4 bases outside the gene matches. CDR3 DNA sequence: TGTGCCAGCAGCTCGGGGACTAGCGGGGGCGCCTACGAGCAGTACTTC. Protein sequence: CASSSGTSGGAYEQYF.